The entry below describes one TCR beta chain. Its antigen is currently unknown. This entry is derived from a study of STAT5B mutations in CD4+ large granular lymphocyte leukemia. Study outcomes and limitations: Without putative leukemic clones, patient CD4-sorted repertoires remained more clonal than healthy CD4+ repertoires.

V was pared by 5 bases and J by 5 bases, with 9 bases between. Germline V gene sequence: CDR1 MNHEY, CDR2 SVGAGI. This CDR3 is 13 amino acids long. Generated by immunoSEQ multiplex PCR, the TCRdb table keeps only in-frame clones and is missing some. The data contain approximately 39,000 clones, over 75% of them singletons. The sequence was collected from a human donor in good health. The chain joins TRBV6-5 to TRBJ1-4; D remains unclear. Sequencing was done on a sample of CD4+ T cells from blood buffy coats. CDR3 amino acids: CASSLKRNEKLFF. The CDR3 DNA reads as TGTGCCAGCAGTCTTAAACGGAATGAAAAACTGTTTTTT.